What follows is one T cell receptor beta chain and its context. This specimen comes from a study of Ad26.COV2.S vaccination and SARS-CoV-2 variants. Trimming took 0 bases from V and 4 from J, leaving 9 bases between them. This CDR3 has 14 residues. Germline-derived CDR1 and CDR2 are LNHDA and SQIVND (reference sequence). Only in-frame clones appear in the TCRdb table, and some are missing; sequencing was by immunoSEQ multiplex PCR. The sample yields 360,000 or so clones, approximately 90% seen once. Indicated treatment: some 20 received Ad26.COV2.S at low or high dose, single or two shots; roughly 5 received placebo; per-sample allocation not given. Samples came from day 63 after the first vaccine or placebo injection.

This rearrangement joins TRBV19 to TRBJ1-1; no clear D. This receptor was obtained from a person aged 18-65 years who received the Ad26.COV2.S COVID-19 vaccine or a placebo. The source material was peripheral blood, sampled in a trial of Ad26.COV2.S vaccine versus placebo. The CDR3 DNA reads TGTGCCAGTAGTATAGAATTGGGAAGCACTGAAGCTTTCTTT. As protein: CASSIELGSTEAFF.